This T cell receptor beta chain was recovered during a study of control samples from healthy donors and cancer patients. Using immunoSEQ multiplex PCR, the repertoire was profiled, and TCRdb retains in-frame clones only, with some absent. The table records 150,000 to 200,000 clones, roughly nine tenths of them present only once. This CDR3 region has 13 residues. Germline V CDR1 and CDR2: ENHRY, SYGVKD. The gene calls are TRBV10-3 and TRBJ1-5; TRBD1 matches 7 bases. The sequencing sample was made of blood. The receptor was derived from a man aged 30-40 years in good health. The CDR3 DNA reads TGTGCAGGGGGACAGACGGGCAATCAGCCCCAGCATTTT. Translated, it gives CAGGQTGNQPQHF.